The rows below give T cell receptor beta chains drawn from one sample of a study of T cell changes during pregnancy in multiple sclerosis. Clones were read by immunoSEQ multiplex PCR, and TCRdb kept only the in-frame ones, dropping some. The table has around 57,000 clones, 91% seen once. The material was peripheral blood, obtained after pregnancy. The receptors here all came from a female donor in good health, enrolled as a control in a pregnancy study. Both conserved end residues are part of each CDR3. The D gene is left open where the match is weak. Clone size appears in some rows only: once, few, many, or a class for an expanded clone.

j_call,d_call,clone_size,v_call,cdr3_nt,cdr3_aa
TRBJ1-4,NA,NA,TRBV19,TGTGCCAGTAGTATATCGGTCGGGACTTCTAATGAAAAACTGTTTTTT,CASSISVGTSNEKLFF
TRBJ2-7,TRBD1,NA,TRBV10-3,TGTGCCATCGCTGGGGATGGGGGACAGCTTCCCTACGAGCAGTACTTC,CAIAGDGGQLPYEQYF
TRBJ1-1,TRBD1,NA,TRBV6-5,TGTGCCAGCAGTTCCCGACAGGGGGCAGTGAACACTGAAGCTTTCTTT,CASSSRQGAVNTEAFF
TRBJ2-7,NA,NA,TRBV7-8,TGTGCCAGCAGCCCAGGCACCAGACTAGGACTTAGTAGCGAGCAGTACTTC,CASSPGTRLGLSSEQYF
TRBJ1-6,NA,few,TRBV7-8,TGTGCCAGCAGCTTAGCGGTTTCCGGGGTGGATAATTCACCCCTCCACTTT,CASSLAVSGVDNSPLHF
TRBJ1-3,NA,NA,TRBV6-1,TGTGCCAGCATAGCCGGGAGCTCTGGAAACACCATATATTTT,CASIAGSSGNTIYF
TRBJ2-5,NA,NA,TRBV7-9,TGTGCCAGCAGCTGGGAGACAGGCCAAGAGACCCAGTACTTC,CASSWETGQETQYF
TRBJ2-3,TRBD2,NA,TRBV7-3,TGTGCCAGCAGCTTAGCTGCGGGGGATAGAGATACGCAGTATTTT,CASSLAAGDRDTQYF
TRBJ2-7,NA,NA,TRBV15,TGTGCCACCAGCAGCCGGACGGCGGGCTCCTACGAGCAGTACTTC,CATSSRTAGSYEQYF
TRBJ2-7,NA,NA,TRBV4-1,TGCGCCAGCAGCCATCTCTCCGGACTCGCCTACGAGCAGTACTTC,CASSHLSGLAYEQYF
TRBJ1-4,TRBD1,NA,TRBV9,TGTGCCAGCAGCGCAGACCCCGGGACAGGGGCCGAAAAACTGTTTTTT,CASSADPGTGAEKLFF
TRBJ1-1,TRBD1,NA,TRBV13,TGTGCCAGCAGCTTACTTGGACAGGGGGAGACTGAAGCTTTCTTT,CASSLLGQGETEAFF
TRBJ1-1,TRBD1,NA,TRBV5-1,TGCGCCAGCAGCCTACGGACAGGGGGCTCGGATGTTGTAGCTTTCTTT,CASSLRTGGSDVVAFF
TRBJ1-3,NA,NA,TRBV27,TGTGCCAGCAGATCCAACTCTGGAAACACCATATATTTT,CASRSNSGNTIYF
TRBJ2-1,NA,NA,TRBV5-1,TGCGCCAGCAGCTTGGTGGGGGCACCGAATGAGCAGTTCTTC,CASSLVGAPNEQFF
TRBJ2-3,NA,NA,TRBV27,TGTGCCAGCAGTCGACTAGTTTACTCGGCAGATACGCAGTATTTT,CASSRLVYSADTQYF
TRBJ1-2,NA,NA,TRBV6-5,TGTGCCAGCAGACAACAGGGTGTAGACTATGGCTACACCTTC,CASRQQGVDYGYTF
TRBJ2-3,NA,NA,TRBV2,TGTGCCAGCAAGGACAGATCTGATACGCAGTATTTT,CASKDRSDTQYF
TRBJ1-1,NA,NA,TRBV7-9,TGTGCCAGCAGCTTAGGAGGCCGCAGGGGCAGCACTGAAGCTTTCTTT,CASSLGGRRGSTEAFF
TRBJ2-3,TRBD2,few,TRBV30,TGTGCCTGGAGTCCTTTGCTAGCGGGGTATGGAGATACGCAGTATTTT,CAWSPLLAGYGDTQYF
TRBJ1-3,TRBD1,NA,TRBV5-6,TGTGCCAGCAGCCCTACCCCGACAGGGGAGATTAGGAACACCATATATTTT,CASSPTPTGEIRNTIYF
TRBJ2-7,NA,NA,TRBV5-4,TGTGCCAGCAGCTTGCTTGAGAGCTCCTACGAGCAGTACTTC,CASSLLESSYEQYF
TRBJ2-2,TRBD1,NA,TRBV2,TGTGCCAGCACGGACAGGGGGTCAGGCGGGGAGCTGTTTTTT,CASTDRGSGGELFF
TRBJ1-4,TRBD1,once,TRBV19,TGTGCCAGTAGTCCACTGGACAGGGAAGGTGAAAAACTGTTTTTT,CASSPLDREGEKLFF
TRBJ2-3,NA,NA,TRBV30,TGTGCCTCCTCGGGGTGGGGAATGGTTGATACGCAGTATTTT,CASSGWGMVDTQYF
TRBJ1-5,NA,few,TRBV7-9,TGTGCCAGCAGCTCTCCCGGGGGGCAGCCCCAGCATTTT,CASSSPGGQPQHF
TRBJ2-5,NA,NA,TRBV11-3,TGTGCCAGCAGCTTAGGGACAGCCCGCCAAGAGACCCAGTACTTC,CASSLGTARQETQYF
TRBJ1-2,NA,NA,TRBV4-1,TGCGCCAGCAGCCAGAATCAAGACAGGAGAGGCTACACCTTC,CASSQNQDRRGYTF
TRBJ2-7,NA,NA,TRBV7-9,TGTGCCAGCAGCCCGGGGACATCTACCTACGAGCAGTACTTC,CASSPGTSTYEQYF
TRBJ1-1,TRBD1,NA,TRBV9,TGTGCCAGCAGCGCATACCCCGGGACAGACGACACTGAAGCTTTCTTT,CASSAYPGTDDTEAFF
TRBJ1-1,NA,NA,TRBV11-2,TGTGCCAGCAGCTCTCAACACACCCGGAGGGGCACTGAAGCTTTCTTT,CASSSQHTRRGTEAFF